The 30 T cell receptor beta chains given below trace back to one sample, sequenced in a study of spatial heterogeneity in lung cancer. Study outcomes and limitations: Tumors with more nonsynonymous mutations had more expanded intratumoral alpha and beta TCRs.

Specified time point: sample taken at primary tumor resection. For these receptors, no antigen is known. Using its own MiXCR run on the 5' RACE reads, TCRdb lists one record per CDR3 protein. This table has about 1,200 distinct CDR3 sequences, 20% to 25% appearing once. The starting material was lung tumor tissue, obtained at surgery. These receptors came from a male donor with early-stage non-small cell lung cancer.

Judged by abundance, this clonotype is large. CDR3 in amino acids: CASSLSERGTQYF. The CDR3 coding sequence is TGTGCCAGCAGTTTATCCGAGAGGGGGACCCAGTACTTC. The V gene is TRBV28, the J gene TRBJ2-5; the D gene could be TRBD1 or TRBD2 (5 bases each). The germline gives CDR1 MDHEN, CDR2 SYDVKM. The CDR3 sequence is 13 residues long. The V end was cut by 1 base, the J end by 7 bases, with 10 bases between. Full variable domain (outside the CDR3, taken from reference TRBV28 and TRBJ2-5): DVKVTQSSRYLVKRTGEKVFLECVQDMDHENMFWYRQDPGLGLRLIYFSYDVKMKEKGDIPEGYSVSREKKERFSLILESASTNQTSMYLCASSLSERGTQYFGPGTRLLVL.

The DNA for the CDR3 is TGCAGTGCTAGAAGGGGTTCTGGCTACACCTTC. It specifies CSARRGSGYTF. This chain uses TRBV20-1 with TRBJ1-2, with D possibly being TRBD1 (5 bases). The CDR3 is made up of 11 amino acids. Trimming stripped 2 bases from V and 7 bases from J, with 8 bases between. Germline V gene data show CDR1 as DFQATT and CDR2 as SNEGSKA (reference sequence).

In its sample, this clonotype ranks as large (0.1 to 1%). The chain links TRBV9 to TRBJ2-1, with D perhaps TRBD1 or TRBD2 (7 bases each). The V end lost 4 bases, the J end lost 4 bases, and 30 bases lay between the germline ends. CDR3 length: 20 residues. The germline CDR1 and CDR2 sequences are SGDLS and YYNGEE. The CDR3 sequence: CASSTQGGALYGSAYNEQFF. For the CDR3, the DNA is TGTGCCAGCAGCACCCAGGGGGGGGCCTTGTACGGGAGTGCATACAATGAGCAGTTCTTC.

The chain couples TRBV6-6 to TRBJ2-5; D not certain. Germline V gene sequence: CDR1 MNHNY, CDR2 SVGAGI (reference sequence). V was trimmed by 2 bases and J by 5 bases, leaving 12 bases between them. CDR3 length: 14 amino acids. CDR3 sequence: CASSYDTARETQYF. In nucleotides, the CDR3 is TGTGCCAGCAGTTACGATACCGCCAGGGAGACCCAGTACTTC.

With respect to this clonotype: Compared with germline, one end of the junction differs, possibly owing to a read error. The chain combines TRBV7-7 with TRBJ2-1; the D is unclear. Germline assignment: CDR1 SSHAT and CDR2 FNYEAQ (reference sequence). This CDR3 contains 14 residues. CDR3 DNA: TGTGCTAGCAGCTTGGAGCCCGGTCTCAATGAGCAGTTCTTC. This sequence encodes CASSLEPGLNEQFF.

This chain links TRBV12-3 or TRBV12-4 with TRBJ2-3; 10 bases are a match to TRBD2. The J segment lost 3 bases and the V segment lost 3 bases, leaving 3 bases of the junction unmatched. The CDR3 length is 15 residues. The CDR3 region is CASSFSSGRTDTQYF. CDR3 sequence (DNA): TGTGCCAGCAGTTTTTCTAGCGGGAGAACAGATACGCAGTATTTT.

The V call is TRBV9, the J call TRBJ2-3; TRBD2 aligns across 10 bases. CDR3 length: 15 residues. Germline V gives CDR1 SGDLS, CDR2 YYNGEE. With V trimmed by 4 bases and J by 2 bases, 4 bases remained unmatched. CDR3 in DNA: TGTGCCAGCAGCTTCGGACTAGCGGCCACAGATACGCAGTATTTT. This gives the protein CASSFGLAATDTQYF.

This clonotype was detected a few times. The chain links TRBV29-1 to TRBJ2-2, with 8 bases identical to TRBD1. After removal of 3 bases from V and 5 bases from J, the junction contained 20 bases not matched to a gene. Germline-derived CDR1 and CDR2 are SQVTM and ANQGSEA. This CDR3 comprises 19 residues. CDR3 DNA sequence: TGCAGCGTTGATGAGGGTAGCGTGGAACAGGGGGTTTGGACCGGGGAGCTGTTTTTT. As protein: CSVDEGSVEQGVWTGELFF.

This clonotype is large. The chain carries TRBV5-1 and TRBJ2-1; 9 bases map to TRBD1. The CDR3 is 14 residues long. Germline V gene lookup returns CDR1 SGHRS and CDR2 YFSETQ. V lost 4 bases and J lost 5; bases outside the gene matches: 4. CDR3 region: CASSRDRANNEQFF. The DNA of the CDR3 is TGCGCCAGCAGCCGGGACAGGGCCAACAATGAGCAGTTCTTC.

This clonotype has a handful of counts. The chain uses TRBV12-3 or TRBV12-4 and TRBJ2-3; D remains unclear. Trimming took off 2 bases at V and 0 bases at J, with 6 bases between the two ends. The CDR3 sequence is 14 residues long. The chain's CDR3 is CASSLYQSTDTQYF. The DNA for the CDR3 is TGTGCCAGCAGTTTATACCAGAGCACAGATACGCAGTATTTT.

Sample share makes this clonotype medium-sized. The genes are TRBV5-1 and TRBJ2-3; maybe TRBD1 (6 bases). Germline values: CDR1 SGHRS, CDR2 YFSETQ. Trimming stripped 4 bases from V and 0 bases from J, with 12 bases between. The CDR3 spans 15 residues. As DNA, the CDR3 is TGCGCCAGCAGCCCAGGGGTCCTTAGCACAGATACGCAGTATTTT. Residues: CASSPGVLSTDTQYF.

By its share, this clonotype is large (0.1 to 1%). The genes are TRBV4-3 and TRBJ2-7; no reliable D call. The CDR3 is 15 amino acids. Trimming left V 3 bases short and J 2 bases short, with 14 bases between. The germline V gene has CDR1 LGHNA and CDR2 YSLEER. The CDR3 DNA is TGCGCCAGCAGCCAGTATACCGGCCCCACCTACGAGCAGTACTTC. The encoded protein is CASSQYTGPTYEQYF.

The chain links TRBV12-3 or TRBV12-4 to TRBJ1-1, with a tentative D call TRBD1 (5 bases). Trimming pared 6 bases from V and 2 bases from J, leaving 16 bases between. This CDR3 is 15 amino acids long. CDR3 in amino acids: CASSSTGTPNTEAFF. The CDR3, as DNA: TGTGCCAGCAGCTCAACCGGGACCCCAAACACTGAAGCTTTCTTT.

This clonotype was counted only a few times. V usage is TRBV5-1 and J usage is TRBJ2-5, with 10 positions matching TRBD1. Germline-derived CDR1 and CDR2 are SGHRS and YFSETQ. CDR3 length: 16 amino acids. Losses at the gene ends were 3 bases for V and 4 bases for J; bases not matched to a gene: 9. CDR3 sequence (DNA): TGCGCCAGCAGCTCGACAGGGGGCAGGGGTAGAGAGACCCAGTACTTC. As protein: CASSSTGGRGRETQYF.

The chain joins TRBV10-3 to TRBJ2-7; D not certain. The CDR3 runs to 13 residues. Trimming shortened V by 8 bases and J by 0 bases, and 11 bases separated the two germline ends. The germline V gene has CDR1 ENHRY and CDR2 SYGVKD. This CDR3 reads CAIGKGSSYEQYV. The CDR3 DNA follows: TGTGCCATCGGAAAGGGCAGCTCCTACGAGCAGTACGTC.

By share, this clonotype ranks as medium-sized. V usage is TRBV6-5 and J usage is TRBJ2-1; the match to TRBD2 covers 9 bases. The CDR3 covers 16 residues. CDR1 is MNHEY, CDR2 SVGAGI, per germline. The junction had 9 bases not matched to a gene; V was cut back by 6 bases and J by 3 bases. CDR3 sequence reads: CASRLTGTSSYNEQFF. The DNA for the CDR3 is TGTGCCAGCAGACTGACCGGGACTAGCAGCTACAATGAGCAGTTCTTC.

This clonotype is medium-sized in the sample. The chain uses TRBV4-2 and TRBJ1-2, with TRBD1 matching over 8 bases. Germline lookup yields CDR1 LGHNA and CDR2 YNFKEQ. The CDR3 contains 14 residues. The V gene end was trimmed by 4 bases and the J gene end by 6 bases; junction bases not matched to a gene: 7. The CDR3 nucleotides read TGTGCCAGCAGCCCGGCAGGGGGCCGGGATGGCTACACCTTC. This encodes CASSPAGGRDGYTF.

By its share, this clonotype is medium-sized. V usage is TRBV6-5 and J usage is TRBJ1-3; D call uncertain. The ends were cut back, 0 bases at V and 0 bases at J, with 12 bases in the middle. Germline assignment: CDR1 MNHEY and CDR2 SVGAGI. The CDR3 spans 17 residues. CDR3 DNA sequence: TGTGCCAGCAGTTACTCGAGGGAGGACCTCTCTGGAAACACCATATATTTT. It is translated as CASSYSREDLSGNTIYF.

This clonotype is medium-sized within its sample. The V gene is TRBV5-6, the J gene TRBJ1-1, with D perhaps matching TRBD1 (5 bases). The germline gives CDR1 SGHDT, CDR2 YYEEEE. The CDR3 consists of 14 residues. V lost 4 bases to trimming and J lost 5 bases, with 15 bases between them. CDR3 bases: TGTGCCAGCAGCCCGGGGGACCGAGGGACTGAAGCTTTCTTT. This encodes CASSPGDRGTEAFF.

This clonotype is deemed medium-sized. V is TRBV18 and J is TRBJ2-5; D is possibly TRBD2 (6 bases). This CDR3 contains 13 residues. Germline V gene lookup returns CDR1 KGHSH and CDR2 LQKENI. V shed 6 bases and J shed 2 bases, with 10 bases lying between them. As DNA, the CDR3 is TGTGCCAGCTCTCCGGGACTTCAAGAGACCCAGTACTTC. Its protein is CASSPGLQETQYF.

This chain links TRBV20-1 with TRBJ2-7; a weak D match, TRBD1 (5 bases). Germline V gene data show CDR1 as DFQATT and CDR2 as SNEGSKA (reference sequence). There are 13 residues in the CDR3. V shed 2 bases and J shed 7 bases, with 15 bases lying between them. Here the CDR3 DNA reads TGCAGTGCTAGACGTAGGACATCCGCGGAGCAGTACTTC. Amino acid sequence: CSARRRTSAEQYF.

In its sample, this clonotype is large (0.1 to 1%). CDR3 sequence reads: CASSAEGSYNEQFF. The CDR3 bases are TGTGCCAGCAGCGCAGAGGGCTCCTACAATGAGCAGTTCTTC. The chain uses TRBV11-3 and TRBJ2-1; D possibly corresponds to TRBD2 (5 bases). This CDR3 region has 14 residues. V lost 5 bases and J 0 bases, leaving 8 bases between the germline ends. Germline V gene sequence: CDR1 SGHNT, CDR2 YENEEA.

This clonotype was detected a few times. The chain links TRBV5-1 to TRBJ2-1; D possibly corresponds to TRBD1 (6 bases). The V end was cut by 0 bases, the J end by 0 bases, with 13 bases between. The length of the CDR3 is 17 residues. Germline V CDR1 and CDR2: SGHRS, YFSETQ. CDR3 region: CASSLGGTIRSYNEQFF. In DNA, the CDR3 is TGCGCCAGCAGCTTGGGAGGGACAATCCGCTCCTACAATGAGCAGTTCTTC.

This clonotype is labeled large. The genes are TRBV4-2 and TRBJ2-7, with D perhaps given as TRBD1 or TRBD2 (5 bases each). V was shortened by 1 base and J by 1 base, with 5 bases between the two germline ends. The CDR3 is 13 residues long. Germline V lookup: CDR1 LGHNA, CDR2 YNFKEQ. CDR3 nucleotides: TGTGCCAGCAGCCAAGGGGGGTCCTACGAGCAGTACTTC. Translated: CASSQGGSYEQYF.

V and J are TRBV5-8 and TRBJ2-5; D is perhaps TRBD1 (5 bases). The V and J ends lost 4 bases and 1 base respectively, with 17 bases between them. The CDR3 has 16 amino acids. Germline V CDR1 and CDR2: SGHTS, YDEGEE. CDR3 DNA sequence: TGTGCCAGCAGCCCTTGGGGCGCAGCTGCCCAAGAGACCCAGTACTTC. Protein product: CASSPWGAAAQETQYF.

This clonotype occurred a few times. The chain combines TRBV19 with TRBJ2-1, with TRBD2 identical over 10 bases. V lost 8 bases, J lost 9 bases, and 7 bases stayed unmatched. The germline V gene has CDR1 LNHDA and CDR2 SQIVND (reference sequence). The CDR3 sequence is 13 residues long. The CDR3 is CASQSGGAFEQFF. The CDR3 DNA follows: TGTGCCAGTCAAAGCGGGGGGGCCTTTGAGCAGTTCTTC.

This clonotype is labeled as medium-sized. V is TRBV6-4 and J is TRBJ2-1; TRBD1 matches 11 bases. From germline, CDR1 is MRHNA and CDR2 SNTAGT. The CDR3 length is 21 residues. After removal of 6 bases from V and 7 bases from J, the junction contained 26 bases not matched to a gene. CDR3 protein: CASRAGQGASTVRERRNEQFF. CDR3 DNA sequence: TGTGCCAGCAGGGCTGGACAGGGGGCCAGTACGGTTCGGGAGAGGCGAAATGAGCAGTTCTTC.

This clonotype was detected only a few times. The chain has TRBV29-1 and TRBJ2-5, with TRBD1 matching over 12 bases. CDR3 length equals 16 residues. V lost 1 base, J lost 7 bases, and 10 bases stayed unmatched. CDR1 SQVTM and CDR2 ANQGSEA come from the germline V gene. The CDR3 region has the DNA TGCAGCGTTGAAGCGGCGGGACAGGGGGCACTTGGGACCCAGTACTTC. Protein product: CSVEAAGQGALGTQYF.

At least ten counts were recorded for this clonotype. The chain is built from TRBV23-1 and TRBJ2-7, with 9 bases lining up with TRBD1. TRBV23-1 is annotated as an ORF whose role is uncertain. This CDR3 has 13 residues. Unmatched junction bases numbered 9, after V lost 8 bases and J lost 7 bases. This chain's CDR3 is CASGDRDEPEQYF. DNA of the CDR3: TGCGCCAGCGGGGACAGGGACGAGCCGGAGCAGTACTTC.

This clonotype is medium-sized. The gene calls are TRBV6-5 and TRBJ1-5, with D possibly matching TRBD1 (5 bases). The CDR3 is made up of 17 amino acids. Trimming took 7 bases from V and 0 from J, leaving 19 bases between them. Germline-derived CDR1 and CDR2 are MNHEY and SVGAGI. In DNA, the CDR3 is TGTGCCAGCACCCCAGTTTTTACAGGAAATAGCAATCAGCCCCAGCATTTT. Protein: CASTPVFTGNSNQPQHF.